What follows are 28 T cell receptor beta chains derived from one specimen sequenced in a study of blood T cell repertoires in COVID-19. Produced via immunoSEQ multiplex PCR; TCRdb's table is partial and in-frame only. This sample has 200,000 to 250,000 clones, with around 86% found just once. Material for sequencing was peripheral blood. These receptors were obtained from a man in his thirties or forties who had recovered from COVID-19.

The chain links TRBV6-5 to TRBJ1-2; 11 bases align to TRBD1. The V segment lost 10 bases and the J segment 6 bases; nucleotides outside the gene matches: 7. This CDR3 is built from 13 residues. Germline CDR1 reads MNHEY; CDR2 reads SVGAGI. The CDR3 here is CATEWTGGHGYTF. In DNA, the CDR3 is TGTGCCACCGAATGGACAGGGGGCCATGGCTACACCTTC.

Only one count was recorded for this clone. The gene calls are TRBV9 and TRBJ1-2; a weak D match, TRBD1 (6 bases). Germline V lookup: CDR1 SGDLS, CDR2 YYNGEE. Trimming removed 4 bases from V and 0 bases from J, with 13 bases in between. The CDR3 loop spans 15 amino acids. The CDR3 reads CASSTRTEPNYGYTF. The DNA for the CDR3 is TGTGCCAGCAGCACTCGGACAGAACCTAACTATGGCTACACCTTC.

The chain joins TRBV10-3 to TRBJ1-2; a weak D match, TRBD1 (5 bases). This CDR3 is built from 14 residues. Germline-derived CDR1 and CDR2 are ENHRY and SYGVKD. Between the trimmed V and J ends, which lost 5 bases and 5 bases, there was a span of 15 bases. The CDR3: CAISPVEGWYGYTF. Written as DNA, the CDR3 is TGTGCCATCAGTCCCGTGGAGGGGTGGTATGGCTACACCTTC.

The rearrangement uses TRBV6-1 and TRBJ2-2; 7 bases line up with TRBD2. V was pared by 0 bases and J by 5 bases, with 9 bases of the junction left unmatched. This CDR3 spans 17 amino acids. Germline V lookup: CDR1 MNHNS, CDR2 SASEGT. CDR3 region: CASSEAVGQGGTGELFF. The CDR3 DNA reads TGTGCCAGCAGTGAAGCGGTCGGCCAGGGAGGGACCGGGGAGCTGTTTTTT.

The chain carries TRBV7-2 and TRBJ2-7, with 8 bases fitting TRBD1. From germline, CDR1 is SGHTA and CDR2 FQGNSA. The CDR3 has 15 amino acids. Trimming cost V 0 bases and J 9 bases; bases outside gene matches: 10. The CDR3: CASSLARGQDWRQYF. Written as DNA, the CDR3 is TGTGCCAGCAGCTTAGCGCGGGGACAGGACTGGAGGCAGTACTTC.

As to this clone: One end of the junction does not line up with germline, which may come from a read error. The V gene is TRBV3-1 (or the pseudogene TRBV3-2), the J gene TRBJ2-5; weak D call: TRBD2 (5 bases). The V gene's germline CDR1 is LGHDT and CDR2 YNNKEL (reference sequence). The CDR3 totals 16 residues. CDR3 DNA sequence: TGTGCCGGCAGCCAAGAACGAGGGAATTTGGCAGAGACCCAGTACTTC. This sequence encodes CAGSQERGNLAETQYF.

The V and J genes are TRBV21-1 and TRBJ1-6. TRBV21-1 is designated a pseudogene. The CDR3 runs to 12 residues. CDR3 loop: CASIHGSSTLHF. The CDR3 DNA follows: TGTGCCAGCATTCACGGTTCCTCGACCCTCCACTTT.

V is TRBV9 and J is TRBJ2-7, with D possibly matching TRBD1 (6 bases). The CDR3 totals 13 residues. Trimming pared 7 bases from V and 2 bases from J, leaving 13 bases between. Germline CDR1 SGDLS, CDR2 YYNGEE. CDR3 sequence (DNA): TGTGCCAGCGGCCGGACAGAGGCCTACGAGCAGTACTTC. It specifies CASGRTEAYEQYF.

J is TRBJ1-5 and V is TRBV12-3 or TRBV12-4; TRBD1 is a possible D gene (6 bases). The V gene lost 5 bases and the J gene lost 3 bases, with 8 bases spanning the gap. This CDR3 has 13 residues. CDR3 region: CASSGQFNQPQHF. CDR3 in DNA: TGTGCCAGCAGTGGACAGTTCAATCAGCCCCAGCATTTT.

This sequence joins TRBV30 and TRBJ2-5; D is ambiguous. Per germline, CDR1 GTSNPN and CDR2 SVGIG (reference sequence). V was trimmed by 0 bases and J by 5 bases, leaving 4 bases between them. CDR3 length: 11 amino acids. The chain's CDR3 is CAWSVGETQYF. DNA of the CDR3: TGTGCCTGGAGTGTTGGCGAGACCCAGTACTTC.

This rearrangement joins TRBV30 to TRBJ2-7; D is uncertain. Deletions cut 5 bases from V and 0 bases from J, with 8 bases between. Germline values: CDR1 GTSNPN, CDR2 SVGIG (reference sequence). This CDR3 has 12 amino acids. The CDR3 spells CAWSLVSYEQYF. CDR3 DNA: TGTGCCTGGTCTCTAGTCTCCTACGAGCAGTACTTC.

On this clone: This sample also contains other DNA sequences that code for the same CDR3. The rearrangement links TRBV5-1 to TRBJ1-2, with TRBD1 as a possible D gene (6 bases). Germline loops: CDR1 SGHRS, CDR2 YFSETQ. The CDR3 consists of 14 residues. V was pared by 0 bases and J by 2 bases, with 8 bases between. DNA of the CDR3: TGCGCCAGCAGCTTGGGGCAGGGGAACTATGGCTACACCTTC. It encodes CASSLGQGNYGYTF.

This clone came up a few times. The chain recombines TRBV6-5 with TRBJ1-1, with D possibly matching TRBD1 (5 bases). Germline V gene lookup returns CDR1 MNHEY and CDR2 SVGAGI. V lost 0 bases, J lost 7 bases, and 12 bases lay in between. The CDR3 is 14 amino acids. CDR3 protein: CASSYSIGAYEAFF. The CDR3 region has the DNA TGTGCCAGCAGTTACTCAATTGGGGCCTATGAAGCTTTCTTT.

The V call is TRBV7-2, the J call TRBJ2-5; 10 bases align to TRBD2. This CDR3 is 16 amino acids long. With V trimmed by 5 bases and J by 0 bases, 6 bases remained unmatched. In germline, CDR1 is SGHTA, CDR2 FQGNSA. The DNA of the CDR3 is TGTGCCAGCAGCGCCACACTAGCGGGGAACCAAGAGACCCAGTACTTC. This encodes CASSATLAGNQETQYF.

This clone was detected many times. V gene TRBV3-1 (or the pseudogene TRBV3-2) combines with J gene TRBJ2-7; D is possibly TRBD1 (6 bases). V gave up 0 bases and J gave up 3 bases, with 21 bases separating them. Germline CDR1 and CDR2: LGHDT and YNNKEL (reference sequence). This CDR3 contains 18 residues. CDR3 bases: TGTGCCAGCAGCCAAGACCCTGGAACGGGACAACAGCTCTACGAGCAGTACTTC. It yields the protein CASSQDPGTGQQLYEQYF.

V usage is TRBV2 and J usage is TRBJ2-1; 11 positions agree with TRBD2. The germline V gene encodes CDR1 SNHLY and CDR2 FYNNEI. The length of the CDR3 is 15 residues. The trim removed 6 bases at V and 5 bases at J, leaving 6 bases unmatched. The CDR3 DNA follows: TGTGCCAGCAGCTTGGGACTAGCGGACCACAATGAGCAGTTCTTC. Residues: CASSLGLADHNEQFF.

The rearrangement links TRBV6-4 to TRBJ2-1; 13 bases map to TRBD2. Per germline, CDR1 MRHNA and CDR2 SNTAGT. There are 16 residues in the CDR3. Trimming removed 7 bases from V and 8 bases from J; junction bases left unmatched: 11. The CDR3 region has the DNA TGTGCCAGCACCGGACTAGCGGGGGCCCGTTTCGATGAGCAGTTCTTC. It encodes CASTGLAGARFDEQFF.

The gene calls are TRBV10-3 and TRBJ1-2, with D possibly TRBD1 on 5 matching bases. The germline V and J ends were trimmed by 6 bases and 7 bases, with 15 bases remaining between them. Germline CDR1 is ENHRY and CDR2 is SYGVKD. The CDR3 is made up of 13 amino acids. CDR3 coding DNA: TGTGCCATCAGCCGGGGGGGAGAGGGTGGCTACACCTTC. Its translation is CAISRGGEGGYTF.

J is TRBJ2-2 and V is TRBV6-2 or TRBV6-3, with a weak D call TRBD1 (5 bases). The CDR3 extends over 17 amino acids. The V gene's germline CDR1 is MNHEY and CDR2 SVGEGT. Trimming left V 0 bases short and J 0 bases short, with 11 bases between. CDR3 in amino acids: CASSYSGVGANTGELFF. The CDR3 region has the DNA TGTGCCAGCAGTTACTCAGGTGTAGGGGCGAACACCGGGGAGCTGTTTTTT.

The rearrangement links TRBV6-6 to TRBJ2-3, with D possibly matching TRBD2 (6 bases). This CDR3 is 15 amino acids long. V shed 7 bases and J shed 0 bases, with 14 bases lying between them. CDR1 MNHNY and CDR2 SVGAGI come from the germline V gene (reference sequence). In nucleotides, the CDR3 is TGTGCCAGCAAGGATGGGAGCGGGAGCACAGATACGCAGTATTTT. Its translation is CASKDGSGSTDTQYF.

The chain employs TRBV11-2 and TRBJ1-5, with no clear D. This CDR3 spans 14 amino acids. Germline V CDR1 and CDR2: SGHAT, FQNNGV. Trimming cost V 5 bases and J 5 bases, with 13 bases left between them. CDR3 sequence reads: CASSPADMYQPQHF. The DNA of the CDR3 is TGTGCCAGCAGCCCAGCTGACATGTATCAGCCCCAGCATTTT.

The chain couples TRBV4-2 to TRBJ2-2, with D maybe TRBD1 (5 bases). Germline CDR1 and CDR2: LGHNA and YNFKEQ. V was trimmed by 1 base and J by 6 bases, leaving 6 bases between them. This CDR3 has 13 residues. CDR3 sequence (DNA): TGTGCCAGCAGCCAAGTAGGGGCCGGGGAGCTGTTTTTT. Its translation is CASSQVGAGELFF.

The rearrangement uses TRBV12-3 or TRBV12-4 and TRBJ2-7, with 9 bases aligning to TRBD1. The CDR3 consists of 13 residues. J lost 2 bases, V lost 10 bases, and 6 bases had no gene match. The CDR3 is CATGQGHPYEQYF. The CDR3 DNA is TGTGCCACGGGACAGGGCCACCCCTACGAGCAGTACTTC.

The CDR3 here is CASSWGTGTATNTGELFF. CDR3 in DNA: TGTGCCAGCAGTTGGGGAACCGGGACAGCAACCAACACCGGGGAGCTGTTTTTT. This sequence joins TRBV5-4 and TRBJ2-2; 7 positions match TRBD1. In germline, CDR1 is SGHNT, CDR2 YYREEE (reference sequence). J was trimmed by 2 bases and V by 5 bases; bases with no gene match: 15. The CDR3 is 18 amino acids.

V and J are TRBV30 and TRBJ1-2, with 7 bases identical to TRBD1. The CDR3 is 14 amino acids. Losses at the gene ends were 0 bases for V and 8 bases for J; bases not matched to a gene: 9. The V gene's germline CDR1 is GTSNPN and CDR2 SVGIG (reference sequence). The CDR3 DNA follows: TGTGCCTGGAGTGTACGGGACGGGACAGTAGGCTACACCTTC. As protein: CAWSVRDGTVGYTF.

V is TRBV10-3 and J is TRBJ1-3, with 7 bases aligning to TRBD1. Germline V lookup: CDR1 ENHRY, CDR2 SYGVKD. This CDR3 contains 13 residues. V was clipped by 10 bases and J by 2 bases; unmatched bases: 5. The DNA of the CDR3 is TGTGCCACCGGGAGGGGGCCTGGAAACACCATATATTTT. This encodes CATGRGPGNTIYF.

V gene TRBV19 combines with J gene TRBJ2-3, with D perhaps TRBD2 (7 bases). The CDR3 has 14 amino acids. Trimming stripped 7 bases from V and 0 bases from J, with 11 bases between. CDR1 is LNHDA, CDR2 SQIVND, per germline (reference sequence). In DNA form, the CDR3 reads TGTGCCAGTATGCGGGGGCTTAGCACAGATACGCAGTATTTT. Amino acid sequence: CASMRGLSTDTQYF.

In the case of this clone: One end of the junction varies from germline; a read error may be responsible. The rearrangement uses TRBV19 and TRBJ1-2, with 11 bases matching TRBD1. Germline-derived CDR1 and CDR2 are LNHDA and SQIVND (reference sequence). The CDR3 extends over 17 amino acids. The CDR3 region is CASSPGTGGIVRNGYTF. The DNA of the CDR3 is TGTGCCAGTAGTCCCGGGACAGGGGGTATTGTTCGCAATGGGTACACCTTC.